Below, one T cell receptor (beta chain) is given with its context. The authors split each subset's genomic DNA evenly across several immunoSEQ plates. Sorted-subset replicate PCR reactions contained 200 ng DNA, corresponding to tens of thousands of T cell genomes. Sequenced by immunoSEQ multiplex PCR; TCRdb stores in-frame clones only, minus some. This sample has millions of clones, with 90% to 95% found just once. All of the donors resided in Nashville, Tennessee, and each was a Caucasian adult. The data belong to a study of shared clonotypes between healthy human individuals. On the study more broadly: CD4 naive cells filled three plates per donor, CD4 memory three, CD8 naive two and CD8 memory one.

Germline V gene lookup returns CDR1 ENHRY and CDR2 SYGVKD. The trim removed 2 bases at V and 7 bases at J, leaving 8 bases unmatched. CDR3 length: 16 residues. The rearrangement links TRBV10-3 to TRBJ2-5, with 12 bases matching TRBD2. The TCR sequence derives from a man younger than 30 in good health. Specimen: naive CD4+ T cells sorted from blood. As for subset: CD45RA+ positively selected. Written as DNA, the CDR3 is TGTGCCATCAGTGAGGCTCCGACTAGCGGGAGCGTGACCCAGTACTTC. This encodes CAISEAPTSGSVTQYF.